The 20 T cell receptor beta chains reported below all come from one sample, sequenced in a study of T cell repertoires and HLA-DP antigens. Clones were read by immunoSEQ multiplex PCR, and TCRdb kept only the in-frame ones, dropping some. The sample records around 100,000 clones, 92% being singletons. Antigens for these TCRs are unknown. Sequencing was carried out using CD4+ T cells from PBMCs. Receptors originate from a woman aged 18-29 years in good health and CMV-seronegative.

The rearrangement joins TRBV27 to TRBJ2-3, with D uncertain. The V gene lost 1 base and the J gene lost 0 bases, with 29 bases spanning the gap. This CDR3 region has 22 residues. Germline CDR1 and CDR2: MNHEY and SMNVEV (reference sequence). The CDR3 nucleotides read TGTGCCAGCAGTTTATACCCCCCCGGTGGCCCAGTCAAGCTCTATAGCACAGATACGCAGTATTTT. Translating gives CASSLYPPGGPVKLYSTDTQYF.

This sequence joins TRBV28 and TRBJ1-2; TRBD1 agrees at 10 bases. The V and J ends lost 9 bases and 6 bases, in that order; junction bases with no gene match: 13. The CDR3 sequence is 15 residues long. Looked up from germline, CDR1 is MDHEN and CDR2 is SYDVKM. DNA of the CDR3: TGTGCCAGTACCTTGGGGACAGGGGTTTTACATGGCTACACCTTC. Amino acids: CASTLGTGVLHGYTF.

The V call is TRBV27, the J call TRBJ1-6, with 8 nucleotides matching TRBD1. This CDR3 is 13 amino acids long. Losses at the gene ends were 4 bases for V and 9 bases for J; bases not matched to a gene: 2. The germline V gene encodes CDR1 MNHEY and CDR2 SMNVEV (reference sequence). The chain's CDR3 is CASSSQGGSPLHF. Here the CDR3 DNA reads TGTGCCAGCAGTTCACAGGGGGGTTCACCCCTCCACTTT.

The chain links TRBV6-5 to TRBJ2-1; D gene ambiguous. Germline-derived CDR1 and CDR2 are MNHEY and SVGAGI. The CDR3 is 11 residues long. Trimming took off 10 bases at V and 8 bases at J, with 12 bases between the two ends. The CDR3 loop reads CATLRRDEQFF. The CDR3 region has the DNA TGTGCCACCCTGAGACGCGATGAGCAGTTCTTC.

J is TRBJ2-1 and V is TRBV19; D uncertain. V lost 3 bases and J lost 1, with 10 bases in between. This CDR3 comprises 15 residues. The germline gives CDR1 LNHDA, CDR2 SQIVND (reference sequence). The CDR3, as DNA: TGTGCCAGTAGTATCAAGGCAAGTTCCTACAATGAGCAGTTCTTC. Translation gives CASSIKASSYNEQFF.

This clone came up once. V and J are TRBV6-1 and TRBJ1-1; D is unresolved. Trimming took 6 bases from V and 5 from J, leaving 19 bases between them. The CDR3 has 15 residues. Looked up from germline, CDR1 is MNHNS and CDR2 is SASEGT. The CDR3 protein is CASSGPRRQPTEAFF. As DNA, the CDR3 is TGTGCCAGCAGCGGACCCCGACGGCAACCTACTGAAGCTTTCTTT.

This clone has only one observation. The J gene is TRBJ1-4, the V gene TRBV6-5; D gene ambiguous. CDR1 is MNHEY and CDR2 is SVGAGI in the germline V gene. V lost 0 bases to trimming and J lost 11 bases, with 19 bases between them. The CDR3 runs to 16 residues. This CDR3 is CASSYSRSAEKGKLFF. Here the CDR3 DNA reads TGTGCCAGCAGTTACTCGAGAAGTGCGGAGAAAGGCAAACTGTTTTTT.

This clone was seen once. The rearrangement joins TRBV18 to TRBJ1-5; the D gene is possibly TRBD1 (6 bases). From germline, CDR1 is KGHSH and CDR2 LQKENI. The CDR3 extends over 17 amino acids. V gave up 1 base and J gave up 5 bases, with 18 bases separating them. The CDR3 loop is CASSPQRNRVLHQPQHF. CDR3 sequence (DNA): TGTGCCAGCTCACCACAAAGGAACAGGGTGTTACATCAGCCCCAGCATTTT.

The rearrangement uses TRBV11-2 and TRBJ2-3; tentative D call: TRBD2 (7 bases). This CDR3 comprises 16 residues. V gave up 4 bases and J gave up 0 bases, with 14 bases separating them. CDR1 is SGHAT and CDR2 is FQNNGV in the germline V gene. CDR3 sequence: CASSSRGAASTDTQYF. The CDR3 nucleotides read TGTGCCAGCAGCTCACGGGGGGCCGCTAGCACAGATACGCAGTATTTT.

This sequence joins TRBV28 and TRBJ1-2; the match to TRBD1 covers 8 bases. In germline, CDR1 is MDHEN, CDR2 SYDVKM. The V and J ends lost 4 bases and 4 bases, in that order; junction bases with no gene match: 17. CDR3 length equals 18 residues. CDR3 in amino acids: CASSSPRGPGGAGYGYTF. Written as DNA, the CDR3 is TGTGCCAGCAGTTCACCCAGGGGACCAGGGGGCGCAGGCTATGGCTACACCTTC.

The J gene is TRBJ2-3, the V gene TRBV4-1, with 7 bases identical to TRBD1. This CDR3 contains 15 residues. CDR1 is MGHRA and CDR2 is YSYEKL in the germline V gene. Trimming took 5 bases from V and 4 from J; bases not matched to a gene: 9. Written as DNA, the CDR3 is TGCGCCAGCAGCGAGACAGGGTTGTCATCAGATACGCAGTATTTT. It codes for CASSETGLSSDTQYF.

This clone has just a few counts. The chain combines TRBV19 with TRBJ1-1, with a weak D call TRBD1 (5 bases). Trimming cost V 5 bases and J 3 bases, with 10 bases left between them. This CDR3 is 13 amino acids long. The germline V gene has CDR1 LNHDA and CDR2 SQIVND (reference sequence). Written as DNA, the CDR3 is TGTGCCAGTAGTTTCGGGGGATACACTGAAGCTTTCTTT. It specifies CASSFGGYTEAFF.

The CDR3 DNA sequence: TGTGCCAGTAGTTATAACTCCCGCAGGCGCCCTGAAGCTTTCTTT. Its protein product is CASSYNSRRRPEAFF. The rearrangement joins TRBV19 to TRBJ1-1; D remains unclear. Germline CDR1 LNHDA, CDR2 SQIVND (reference sequence). CDR3 length equals 15 residues. Trimming stripped 5 bases from V and 6 bases from J, with 19 bases between.

In nucleotides, the CDR3 is TGTGCCAGCAGTGAGACAGGGGGAAATAATTCACCCCTCCACTTT. It is translated as CASSETGGNNSPLHF. The chain couples TRBV2 to TRBJ1-6; 9 bases line up with TRBD1. Per germline, CDR1 SNHLY and CDR2 FYNNEI. CDR3 size: 15 residues. The V and J ends lost 3 bases and 5 bases, in that order; junction bases with no gene match: 2.

This chain joins TRBV9 and TRBJ2-5; 9 bases are a match to TRBD2. Germline V gene lookup returns CDR1 SGDLS and CDR2 YYNGEE. Germline trimming cut 1 base from V and 1 base from J; bases unmatched to any gene: 8. The CDR3 has 17 amino acids. The CDR3 nucleotides are TGTGCCAGCAGCGTATCTGTAAGCGGGGGGCCCCAAGAGACCCAGTACTTC. Amino acid sequence: CASSVSVSGGPQETQYF. Combining the CDR3 with reference TRBV9 and TRBJ2-5 gives the whole variable domain DSGVTQTPKHLITATGQRVTLRCSPRSGDLSVYWYQQSLDQGLQFLIQYYNGEERAKGNILERFSAQQFPDLHSELNLSSLELGDSALYFCASSVSVSGGPQETQYFGPGTRLLVL.

This clone was found a few times. The chain joins TRBV29-1 to TRBJ2-3, with D hard to call. The CDR3 covers 16 residues. The germline V gene encodes CDR1 SQVTM and CDR2 ANQGSEA. Trimming left V 1 base short and J 1 base short, with 15 bases between. In nucleotides, the CDR3 is TGCAGCGTTGAAGGATTCGCTAAACGGGGCACAGATACGCAGTATTTT. It encodes CSVEGFAKRGTDTQYF.

The count of this clone is one. The DNA of the CDR3 is TGTGCCAGCAGCAAATGGATTAGCGGGATTGGGGGAGAGACCCAGTACTTC. This codes for CASSKWISGIGGETQYF. The J gene is TRBJ2-5, the V gene TRBV21-1; TRBD2 was called by the table and not checked on the DNA. TRBV21-1 counts as a pseudogene. This CDR3 region has 17 residues.

This chain joins TRBV2 and TRBJ2-3, with 9 bases identical to TRBD2. With V trimmed by 7 bases and J by 1 base, 3 bases remained unmatched. Germline V gene sequence: CDR1 SNHLY, CDR2 FYNNEI. The CDR3 runs 14 residues. The CDR3 DNA reads as TGTGCCAGCATCGCGGGAGGGGGCACAGATACGCAGTATTTT. Residues: CASIAGGGTDTQYF.

Here the CDR3 DNA reads TGTGCCAGCAGCTTGGTAGCGGGGGGTCCCAGCTCCTACAATGAGCAGTTCTTC. This encodes CASSLVAGGPSSYNEQFF. This sequence joins TRBV5-6 and TRBJ2-1; TRBD2 aligns across 10 bases. The length of the CDR3 is 18 residues. The V and J ends lost 0 bases and 0 bases, in that order; junction bases with no gene match: 6. Germline loops: CDR1 SGHDT, CDR2 YYEEEE.

This clone was recorded only once. The chain uses TRBV19 and TRBJ1-1; D gene unclear. CDR3 size: 13 residues. Germline-derived CDR1 and CDR2 are LNHDA and SQIVND (reference sequence). Trimming shortened V by 3 bases and J by 2 bases, and 7 bases separated the two germline ends. The CDR3 here is CASSITVNTEAFF. The DNA for the CDR3 is TGTGCCAGTAGTATTACAGTTAACACTGAAGCTTTCTTT.